A single sample gave rise to the 21 T cell receptor beta chains below, sequenced in a study of T cell responses to AZD1222 COVID-19 vaccine. Repertoires were generated with immunoSEQ multiplex PCR, while TCRdb's copy carries only in-frame clones and drops some. The sample shows some 60,000 clones, roughly 84% of them seen only once. The input for sequencing was peripheral blood, taken on day 0 of AZD1222 vaccination. The receptors stem from an adult in good health.

The chain is built from TRBV9 and TRBJ2-5, with TRBD2 matching 8 bases. CDR3 size: 16 residues. After removal of 0 bases from V and 2 bases from J, the junction contained 6 bases not matched to a gene. Germline V CDR1 and CDR2: SGDLS, YYNGEE. CDR3 residues: CASSVGASGYQETQYF. CDR3 in DNA: TGTGCCAGCAGCGTAGGGGCTAGCGGGTATCAAGAGACCCAGTACTTC. Using reference TRBV9 and TRBJ2-5 for the parts outside the CDR3, the full variable domain is DSGVTQTPKHLITATGQRVTLRCSPRSGDLSVYWYQQSLDQGLQFLIQYYNGEERAKGNILERFSAQQFPDLHSELNLSSLELGDSALYFCASSVGASGYQETQYFGPGTRLLVL.

The chain joins TRBV5-4 to TRBJ2-1; TRBD2 might be the D (6 bases). Germline values: CDR1 SGHNT, CDR2 YYREEE (reference sequence). The V end lost 10 bases, the J end lost 10 bases, and 15 bases lay between the germline ends. There are 11 residues in the CDR3. CDR3 region: CAGRKRVEQFF. The DNA for the CDR3 is TGTGCCGGAAGGAAGCGGGTAGAGCAGTTCTTC. The complete variable domain, with remaining parts taken from reference TRBV5-4 and TRBJ2-1, reads ETGVTQSPTHLIKTRGQQVTLRCSSQSGHNTVSWYQQALGQGPQFIFQYYREEENGRGNFPPRFSGLQFPNYSSELNVNALELDDSALYLCAGRKRVEQFFGPGTRLTVL.

The chain employs TRBV28 and TRBJ2-2; D might be TRBD1 (6 bases). The CDR3 sequence is 13 residues long. V was pared by 11 bases and J by 5 bases, with 15 bases between. Germline V gives CDR1 MDHEN, CDR2 SYDVKM. CDR3 sequence reads: CARHTGRTGELFF. The CDR3 DNA reads as TGTGCCCGTCATACAGGGAGAACCGGGGAGCTGTTTTTT.

The J gene is TRBJ2-1, the V gene TRBV11-2; 7 bases are a match to TRBD2. J was trimmed by 5 bases and V by 4 bases; bases with no gene match: 8. The V gene's germline CDR1 is SGHAT and CDR2 FQNNGV. This CDR3 comprises 15 residues. CDR3 in DNA: TGTGCCAGCAGCTACTTAGCGGGTAGGCACAATGAGCAGTTCTTC. Translating gives CASSYLAGRHNEQFF.

The DNA for the CDR3 is TGTGCCAGCAGCGTAGGGCCCCCCGGGGAGCAGTTCTTC. Translation gives CASSVGPPGEQFF. J is TRBJ2-1 and V is TRBV9; D remains ambiguous. V shed 0 bases and J shed 10 bases, with 11 bases lying between them. Germline values: CDR1 SGDLS, CDR2 YYNGEE. The CDR3 is 13 amino acids. Looking up the rest from reference TRBV9 and TRBJ2-1 gives the full variable domain: DSGVTQTPKHLITATGQRVTLRCSPRSGDLSVYWYQQSLDQGLQFLIQYYNGEERAKGNILERFSAQQFPDLHSELNLSSLELGDSALYFCASSVGPPGEQFFGPGTRLTVL.

J is TRBJ2-1 and V is TRBV9; D perhaps matches TRBD2 (5 bases). CDR1 is SGDLS and CDR2 is YYNGEE in the germline V gene. The CDR3 is 14 residues long. V lost 9 bases, J lost 7 bases, and 20 bases lay in between. CDR3 sequence: CAIPGESPANEQFF. CDR3 nucleotide sequence: TGTGCCATCCCCGGGGAGTCCCCGGCGAATGAGCAGTTCTTC.

The gene calls are TRBV5-6 and TRBJ2-1; TRBD2 agrees at 7 bases. This CDR3 comprises 16 residues. Trimming removed 3 bases from V and 4 bases from J; junction bases left unmatched: 10. From germline, CDR1 is SGHDT and CDR2 YYEEEE. This CDR3 reads CASSSMAGARYNEQFF. Here the CDR3 DNA reads TGTGCCAGCAGCTCGATGGCGGGAGCAAGGTACAATGAGCAGTTCTTC. Supplemented by reference TRBV5-6 and TRBJ2-1, the full variable domain reads DAGVTQSPTHLIKTRGQQVTLRCSPKSGHDTVSWYQQALGQGPQFIFQYYEEEERQRGNFPDRFSGHQFPNYSSELNVNALLLGDSALYLCASSSMAGARYNEQFFGPGTRLTVL.

The chain is built from TRBV18 and TRBJ1-2, with D unresolved. V dropped 0 bases and J dropped 4 bases, with 12 bases sitting between them. This CDR3 has 15 residues. The germline V gene encodes CDR1 KGHSH and CDR2 LQKENI. The DNA for the CDR3 is TGTGCCAGCTCACCACCCAACGGAAACGTCTATGGCTACACCTTC. Translation: CASSPPNGNVYGYTF. The variable domain in full, completed from reference TRBV18 and TRBJ1-2, reads NAGVMQNPRHLVRRRGQEARLRCSPMKGHSHVYWYRQLPEEGLKFMVYLQKENIIDESGMPKERFSAEFPKEGPSILRIQQVVRGDSAAYFCASSPPNGNVYGYTFGSGTRLTVV.

J is TRBJ2-2 and V is TRBV24-1, with a possible D match to TRBD2 (5 bases). Germline CDR1 and CDR2: KGHDR and SFDVKD. Deletions cut 5 bases from V and 6 bases from J, with 9 bases between. The length of the CDR3 is 13 residues. The CDR3 is CATSGGWAGELFF. CDR3 bases: TGTGCCACCAGTGGAGGGTGGGCCGGGGAGCTGTTTTTT.

The chain employs TRBV20-1 and TRBJ2-1, with TRBD1 matching 10 bases. Germline assignment: CDR1 DFQATT and CDR2 SNEGSKA (reference sequence). With 3 bases clipped from V and 9 bases from J, the junction kept 17 bases outside the gene matches. This CDR3 is 17 amino acids long. Here the CDR3 reads CSASGDRGPIGGSEQFF. CDR3 sequence (DNA): TGCAGTGCTAGTGGGGACAGGGGACCCATCGGGGGTAGTGAGCAGTTCTTC.

The genes are TRBV2 and TRBJ1-3; D may be TRBD1 (5 bases). The CDR3 loop spans 16 amino acids. Per the germline V gene, CDR1 is SNHLY and CDR2 is FYNNEI. V dropped 5 bases and J dropped 4 bases, with 18 bases sitting between them. DNA of the CDR3: TGTGCCAGCAGTAGTATGGGACCGTCCGGAGGAAACACCATATATTTT. Its protein product is CASSSMGPSGGNTIYF. Full variable domain (rest looked up from reference TRBV2 and TRBJ1-3): EPEVTQTPSHQVTQMGQEVILRCVPISNHLYFYWYRQILGQKVEFLVSFYNNEISEKSEIFDDQFSVERPDGSNFTLKIRSTKLEDSAMYFCASSSMGPSGGNTIYFGEGSWLTVV.

For the CDR3, the DNA is TGTGCCAGCAGCCGAAGGGCTAGCGGGAGAGGGATAGGAGAGACCCAGTACTTC. Protein product: CASSRRASGRGIGETQYF. The chain recombines TRBV5-6 with TRBJ2-5; 10 bases line up with TRBD2. The germline gives CDR1 SGHDT, CDR2 YYEEEE. V was clipped by 4 bases and J by 4 bases; unmatched bases: 16. This CDR3 has 18 residues.

V is TRBV12-3 or TRBV12-4 and J is TRBJ1-2, with 7 positions matching TRBD1. The J segment lost 7 bases and the V segment lost 1 base, leaving 0 bases of the junction unmatched. This CDR3 spans 12 amino acids. The CDR3 DNA sequence: TGTGCCAGCAGTTTAGAGGGGGCTGGCTACACCTTC. The encoded protein is CASSLEGAGYTF.

This chain connects TRBV6-2 or TRBV6-3 to TRBJ1-2; tentative D call: TRBD1 (6 bases). Trimming took off 2 bases at V and 5 bases at J, with 9 bases between the two ends. Germline-derived CDR1 and CDR2 are MNHEY and SVGEGT. This CDR3 region has 13 residues. In nucleotides, the CDR3 is TGTGCCAGCAGTTACGGGACACCGTATGGCTACACCTTC. This encodes CASSYGTPYGYTF.

V gene TRBV5-1 combines with J gene TRBJ1-6, with TRBD1 as a possible D gene (5 bases). The CDR3 contains 15 residues. The germline gives CDR1 SGHRS, CDR2 YFSETQ. Trimming pared 1 base from V and 5 bases from J, leaving 10 bases between. CDR3 sequence reads: CASSLWTPDNSPLHF. CDR3 nucleotide sequence: TGCGCCAGCAGCTTGTGGACACCGGATAATTCACCCCTCCACTTT.

The rearrangement uses TRBV30 and TRBJ1-5; D possibly corresponds to TRBD1 (5 bases). Trimming took 0 bases from V and 6 from J, leaving 15 bases between them. Germline CDR1 is GTSNPN and CDR2 is SVGIG (reference sequence). This CDR3 spans 15 amino acids. The CDR3 bases are TGTGCCTGGAGTGTACGAGGGGCGCGGGGTCAGCCCCAGCATTTT. Translating it yields CAWSVRGARGQPQHF.

The chain is built from TRBV2 and TRBJ2-7, with a possible D match to TRBD1 (5 bases). V was pared by 6 bases and J by 3 bases, with 18 bases between. The CDR3 is 15 residues long. Germline lookup yields CDR1 SNHLY and CDR2 FYNNEI. This CDR3 reads CASRGKGLGDYEQYF. The CDR3 DNA reads TGTGCCAGCAGAGGCAAGGGGCTAGGAGACTACGAGCAGTACTTC.

This chain connects TRBV2 to TRBJ1-3; the D gene is possibly TRBD1 (6 bases). The germline CDR1 and CDR2 sequences are SNHLY and FYNNEI. Trimming shortened V by 4 bases and J by 2 bases, and 9 bases separated the two germline ends. The CDR3 contains 14 residues. Written as DNA, the CDR3 is TGTGCCAGCAGTGGACAGGTCGCTGGAAACACCATATATTTT. It translates to CASSGQVAGNTIYF.

This sequence joins TRBV10-3 and TRBJ2-3; 8 bases match TRBD2. Losses at the gene ends were 2 bases for V and 2 bases for J; bases not matched to a gene: 3. The CDR3 covers 15 residues. Germline V gene data show CDR1 as ENHRY and CDR2 as SYGVKD. The CDR3 region is CAISEEGLDTDTQYF. The CDR3 DNA reads as TGTGCCATCAGTGAGGAGGGACTAGACACAGATACGCAGTATTTT.

The chain combines TRBV2 with TRBJ1-2, with D possibly TRBD1 on 5 matching bases. V dropped 6 bases and J dropped 10 bases, with 15 bases sitting between them. This CDR3 is 12 amino acids long. Germline V gene data show CDR1 as SNHLY and CDR2 as FYNNEI. CDR3 coding DNA: TGTGCCAGCAGACCGGACACCGCTTCCTACACCTTC. Translation gives CASRPDTASYTF.

The count of this clone is one. The chain employs TRBV28 and TRBJ2-7, with TRBD2 as a possible D gene (5 bases). There are 14 residues in the CDR3. V gave up 5 bases and J gave up 1 base, with 12 bases separating them. CDR1 is MDHEN, CDR2 SYDVKM, per germline. The CDR3 coding sequence is TGTGCCAGCAGTATCCAGCGGATTTCCTACGAGCAGTACTTC. Residues: CASSIQRISYEQYF.